Listed below are T cell receptor beta chains from one sample, sequenced in a study of patients and donors after allogeneic stem cell transplantation. TCRdb processed the RT-PCR reads anew with MiXCR; each CDR3 protein has one entry. The data contain about 960,000 distinct CDR3 sequences, approximately 19% of them singletons. The source material was blood, either unsorted or a sorted T cell fraction (not recorded which). The source of these receptors is a human donor who was either an allogeneic HSCT recipient or a stem cell or donor lymphocyte infusion donor (not recorded which). It is not recorded whose cells these are; they may come from a transplant donor. CDR3s include the opening cysteine and the closing phenylalanine or tryptophan. The D gene is left open where the match is weak. Clone size is stated in some rows and not others, as once, few, many or a class when expanded.

CDR3 protein,V gene,J gene,clone size,D gene
CATSEGRISNQPQHF,TRBV24-1,TRBJ1-5,.,.
CASSIPQYTGELFF,TRBV19,TRBJ2-2,.,.
CASSWIGLGTEAFF,TRBV12-3/TRBV12-4,TRBJ1-1,.,.
CAWSPSGNGSPLHF,TRBV30,TRBJ1-6,few,.
CASSEDDAEAFF,TRBV5-1,TRBJ1-1,many,.
CASAAVEGDSLDTF,TRBV6-1,TRBJ1-2,few,.
CASSLVGSLINYGYTF,TRBV27,TRBJ1-2,.,.
CASSLQVKKAGELFF,TRBV5-6,TRBJ2-2,.,.
CASSGWDSYEQYF,TRBV13,TRBJ2-7,.,TRBD1
CASSLGQGNPGANVLTF,TRBV6-2/TRBV6-3,TRBJ2-6,.,TRBD1
CASRSSDAGELFF,TRBV5-4,TRBJ2-2,few,.
CSARENVIGSHTEAFF,TRBV20-1,TRBJ1-1,.,.
CASTPYKPGDEQYF,TRBV6-1,TRBJ2-7,few,.
CRARDPFPNQPQHF,TRBV20-1,TRBJ1-5,.,.
CATSRDRPSGPYEQYF,TRBV15,TRBJ2-7,few,TRBD2
CASSYSERGRYEQYF,TRBV6-5,TRBJ2-7,.,TRBD2
CASSESLGQGSEQFF,TRBV25-1,TRBJ2-1,many,.
CATSRDTGQGKLGQYF,TRBV15,TRBJ2-7,few,TRBD1
CASSERASGAYQETQYF,TRBV12-3/TRBV12-4,TRBJ2-5,.,TRBD2
CSVRTSGNYEQYF,TRBV29-1,TRBJ2-7,many,TRBD2
CASSTAQGSEAFF,TRBV5-1,TRBJ1-1,.,.
CASSLARAGPSGANVLTF,TRBV5-1,TRBJ2-6,.,.
CSAQPGAAYEQYF,TRBV20-1,TRBJ2-7,.,.
CSAIISPLGKNIQYF,TRBV20-1,TRBJ2-4,.,.
CSARDPGTRAEQYF,TRBV20-1,TRBJ2-7,few,.
CASSPGLAFGTDTQYF,TRBV5-1,TRBJ2-3,.,TRBD2
CASSLLRTNYGYTF,TRBV11-2,TRBJ1-2,.,.
CASGQGGLQPQHF,TRBV12-5,TRBJ1-5,many,TRBD1
CASSLNRQNTEAFF,TRBV27,TRBJ1-1,.,.
CASSQAGQPSRSGNTIYF,TRBV4-2,TRBJ1-3,.,TRBD1
CAWVSQALGADTQYF,TRBV30,TRBJ2-3,.,.
CASSSQPTGTANTEAFF,TRBV5-1,TRBJ1-1,.,TRBD1
CSARVGLASGDSSYNEQFF,TRBV20-1,TRBJ2-1,few,TRBD2
CSAEGRSSMHTQYF,TRBV20-1,TRBJ2-3,.,.
CASSFQGMGEAFF,TRBV12-3/TRBV12-4,TRBJ1-1,.,.
CASSLDPAGNTEAFF,TRBV5-1,TRBJ1-1,.,.
CASTTSNYGYTF,TRBV6-6,TRBJ1-2,.,.
CASSADIGAFF,TRBV5-1,TRBJ1-1,.,.
CASSLVLVSYEQYF,TRBV5-6,TRBJ2-7,.,.
CASSKNAEGYNEQFF,TRBV5-6,TRBJ2-1,.,.
CASSAPGTPDNEQFF,TRBV3-1,TRBJ2-1,.,.
CASSEAQLSRAFF,TRBV6-1,TRBJ1-1,.,.
CASSLKIGGSSPLHF,TRBV7-6,TRBJ1-6,.,.
CATSRERERSYEQYF,TRBV15,TRBJ2-7,few,.
CASSQGLYTEAFF,TRBV4-3,TRBJ1-1,.,.
CASSPTPNQPQHF,TRBV5-1,TRBJ1-5,few,.
CASSVGGVSGNYEQYF,TRBV9,TRBJ2-7,.,TRBD2
CASSLEKLFF,TRBV2,TRBJ1-4,few,.
CASSFLAVYNEQFF,TRBV12-3/TRBV12-4,TRBJ2-1,.,.
CASSRGPSKNYGYTF,TRBV6-1,TRBJ1-2,few,TRBD1
CSVESWTRGAYEQYF,TRBV29-1,TRBJ2-7,many,.
CATSGGTGVGLDEQFF,TRBV24-1,TRBJ2-1,.,TRBD1
CASSEWDSSSYEQYF,TRBV6-1,TRBJ2-7,.,TRBD1
CSVERGTNQPQHF,TRBV20-1,TRBJ1-5,.,.
CASSYSAGSREQYF,TRBV6-5,TRBJ2-7,.,.
CRVGLRESTDTQYF,TRBV20-1,TRBJ2-3,few,.
CASSRPGGRGTGELFF,TRBV5-1,TRBJ2-2,few,TRBD2
CSASARWREYEQFF,TRBV20-1,TRBJ2-1,.,.
CASSEKWVGDTQYF,TRBV7-8,TRBJ2-3,.,.